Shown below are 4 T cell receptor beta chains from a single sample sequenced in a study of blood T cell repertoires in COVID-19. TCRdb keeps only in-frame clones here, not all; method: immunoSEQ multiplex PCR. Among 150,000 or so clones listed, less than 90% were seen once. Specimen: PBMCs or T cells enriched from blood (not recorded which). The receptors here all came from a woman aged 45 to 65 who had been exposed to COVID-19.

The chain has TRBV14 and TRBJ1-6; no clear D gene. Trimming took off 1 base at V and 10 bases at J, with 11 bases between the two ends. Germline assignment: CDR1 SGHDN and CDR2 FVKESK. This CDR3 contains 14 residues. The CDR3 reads CASSQGRGWSPLHF. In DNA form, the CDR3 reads TGTGCCAGCAGCCAAGGCCGAGGGTGGTCACCCCTCCACTTT.

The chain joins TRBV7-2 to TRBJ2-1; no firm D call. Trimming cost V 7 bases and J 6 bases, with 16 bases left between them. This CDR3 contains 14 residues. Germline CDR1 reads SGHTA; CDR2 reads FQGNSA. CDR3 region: CASTPISSGNEQFF. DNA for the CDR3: TGTGCCAGCACTCCCATTTCTTCGGGCAATGAGCAGTTCTTC.

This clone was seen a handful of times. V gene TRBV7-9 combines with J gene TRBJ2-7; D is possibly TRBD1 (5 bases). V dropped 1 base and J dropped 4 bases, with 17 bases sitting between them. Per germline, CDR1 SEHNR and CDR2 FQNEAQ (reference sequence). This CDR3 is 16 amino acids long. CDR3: CASSLVGPGNRYEQYF. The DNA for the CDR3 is TGTGCCAGCAGCTTAGTAGGTCCAGGGAATAGATACGAGCAGTACTTC. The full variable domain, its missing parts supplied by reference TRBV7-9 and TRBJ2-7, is DTGVSQNPRHKITKRGQNVTFRCDPISEHNRLYWYRQTLGQGPEFLTYFQNEAQLEKSRLLSDRFSAERPKGSFSTLEIQRTEQGDSAMYLCASSLVGPGNRYEQYFGPGTRLTVT.

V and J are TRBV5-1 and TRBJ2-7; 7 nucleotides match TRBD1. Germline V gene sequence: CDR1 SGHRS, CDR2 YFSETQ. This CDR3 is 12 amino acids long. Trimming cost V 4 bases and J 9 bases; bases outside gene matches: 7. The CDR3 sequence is CASSLDRDPQYF. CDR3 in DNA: TGCGCCAGCAGCCTCGACAGGGATCCGCAGTACTTC.